This is a list of T cell receptor beta chains from one sample in a study of blood T cell repertoires in COVID-19. TCRdb's table, derived via immunoSEQ multiplex PCR, lists solely in-frame clones and lacks some. The profile shows hundreds of thousands of clones, 75% to 90% of them singletons. The specimen sequenced was peripheral blood. Receptor source: a woman between 35 and 50 years old who had recovered from COVID-19. Both conserved end residues are part of each CDR3. The D gene is left open where the match is weak. Not every row has a clone size; where given, it reads once, few, many or a size class.

abundance | j_gene | v_gene | d_gene | CDR3nt | CDR3aa
. | TRBJ1-1 | TRBV5-4 | TRBD1 | TGTGCCAGCAGGTCCGGGACAGGGGGAGCGAACACTGAAGCTTTCTTT | CASRSGTGGANTEAFF
. | TRBJ1-1 | TRBV5-6 | . | TGTGCCAGCAGCATTGGAGGGGCTGGTGGCACTGAAGCTTTCTTT | CASSIGGAGGTEAFF
. | TRBJ2-3 | TRBV10-1 | . | TGCGCCAGCAGTAATGGACAGTCAGATACGCAGTATTTT | CASSNGQSDTQYF
. | TRBJ2-1 | TRBV11-3 | TRBD1 | TGTGCCAGCAGCGCGGGACAGGGGTCCTACAATGAGCAGTTCTTC | CASSAGQGSYNEQFF
. | TRBJ1-1 | TRBV23-1 | . | TGCGCCAGCAGTCGGACAGACATGAACACTGAAGCTTTCTTT | CASSRTDMNTEAFF
. | TRBJ2-3 | TRBV29-1 | . | TGCAGCGTTGAGGAGGGGCGCACAGATACGCAGTATTTT | CSVEEGRTDTQYF
. | TRBJ1-1 | TRBV7-9 | . | TGTGCCAGCAGCATATCCCCGGGACACCAGAACACTGAAGCTTTCTTT | CASSISPGHQNTEAFF
. | TRBJ2-6 | TRBV15 | TRBD1 | TGTGCCACTCGGGACAGGGGAGCCGGGGCCAACGTCCTGACTTTC | CATRDRGAGANVLTF
. | TRBJ1-1 | TRBV6-1 | TRBD1 | TGTGCCAGCAGTGGGCACAGGGGGCGCGAGGACACTGAAGCTTTCTTT | CASSGHRGREDTEAFF
. | TRBJ1-2 | TRBV6-1 | . | TGTGCCAGCAGTTTGGGACTCCGCTATGGCTACACCTTC | CASSLGLRYGYTF
. | TRBJ2-5 | TRBV5-1 | . | TGCGCCAGCAGCTTGGCACTAGCCCGGGAGACCCAGTACTTC | CASSLALARETQYF
. | TRBJ2-7 | TRBV6-6 | . | TGTGCCAGCAGCCCCATAGACGAGCAGTACTTC | CASSPIDEQYF
few | TRBJ2-7 | TRBV15 | . | TGTGCCACCAGCAGAGATCGAGTTAGTGGGGGCAGCTACGAGCAGTACTTC | CATSRDRVSGGSYEQYF
. | TRBJ1-1 | TRBV10-3 | . | TGTGCCATCAGTGGACCCCGAGACGGCGGCGAACTTGACACTGAAGCTTTCTTT | CAISGPRDGGELDTEAFF
. | TRBJ2-5 | TRBV5-8 | TRBD2 | TGTGCCAGCAGCCCGGGACTAGCGGTCCAAGAGACCCAGTACTTC | CASSPGLAVQETQYF
. | TRBJ2-5 | TRBV27 | . | TGTGCCAGCAGTCCAACAGGGTCAGGGGAGACCCAGTACTTC | CASSPTGSGETQYF
. | TRBJ2-1 | TRBV9 | . | TGTGCCAGCAGCGTATCAGGGGTCTACAATGAGCAGTTCTTC | CASSVSGVYNEQFF
. | TRBJ2-1 | TRBV7-2 | . | TGTGCCAGCACAAGACTGCCGAGCTCCTACAATGAGCAGTTCTTC | CASTRLPSSYNEQFF
few | TRBJ1-3 | TRBV12-3/TRBV12-4 | . | TGTGCCAGCAGTTTGGCGGGGATAGACACCATATATTTT | CASSLAGIDTIYF
once | TRBJ1-1 | TRBV6-5 | . | TGTGCCAGCAGTTCCTGGACAGAAACTGAAGCTTTCTTT | CASSSWTETEAFF